These T cell receptor beta chains were read from a single sample in a study of blood T cell repertoires in COVID-19. Profiled with immunoSEQ multiplex PCR; TCRdb holds only in-frame clones, not every one. The sample carries about 200,000 clones, around nine tenths recorded once. Sequencing was performed on peripheral blood. All receptors derive from a man aged 18 to 30 with active or convalescent COVID-19. Each CDR3 is given with its conserved first and last residue. The D gene is left open where the match is weak. Clone size is not always given. Where it is, it says once, few, many or a class for expanded clones.

clone size	J gene	D gene	V gene	CDR3 protein	CDR3 DNA
.	TRBJ1-2	.	TRBV19	CASSPQDSRFSGYTF	TGTGCCAGTAGTCCTCAGGACAGTCGATTCTCCGGCTACACCTTC
few	TRBJ1-5	.	TRBV19	CASSITGYSNQPQHF	TGTGCCAGTAGTATTACGGGTTATAGCAATCAGCCCCAGCATTTT
.	TRBJ2-3	.	TRBV6-6	CASSPRDIGTDTQYF	TGTGCCAGCAGCCCCCGGGACATTGGAACTGATACGCAGTATTTT
.	TRBJ2-1	TRBD2	TRBV29-1	CSVLFSGRGNEQFF	TGCAGCGTACTTTTTAGCGGGAGGGGCAATGAGCAGTTCTTC
.	TRBJ2-3	.	TRBV7-8	CASSLLETAPDTQYF	TGTGCCAGCAGCTTATTGGAGACCGCGCCAGATACGCAGTATTTT
.	TRBJ2-2	.	TRBV7-9	CASSYLGQSNTGELFF	TGTGCCAGCAGCTACCTAGGACAGTCGAACACCGGGGAGCTGTTTTTT
.	TRBJ1-4	TRBD1	TRBV4-3	CASSQETGDEKLFF	TGCGCCAGCAGCCAAGAAACAGGGGATGAAAAACTGTTTTTT
.	TRBJ1-1	.	TRBV27	CASSFGSSDTEAFF	TGTGCCAGCAGTTTCGGGAGTTCGGACACTGAAGCTTTCTTT
.	TRBJ1-5	.	TRBV30	CAWSAGAGQPQHF	TGTGCCTGGAGTGCGGGTGCGGGTCAGCCCCAGCATTTT
.	TRBJ1-5	.	TRBV19	CASTGGGGNQPQHF	TGTGCCAGTACCGGCGGGGGGGGAAATCAGCCCCAGCATTTT
.	TRBJ1-2	TRBD1	TRBV19	CASSIQGGGYTF	TGTGCCAGTAGTATACAGGGGGGTGGCTACACCTTC